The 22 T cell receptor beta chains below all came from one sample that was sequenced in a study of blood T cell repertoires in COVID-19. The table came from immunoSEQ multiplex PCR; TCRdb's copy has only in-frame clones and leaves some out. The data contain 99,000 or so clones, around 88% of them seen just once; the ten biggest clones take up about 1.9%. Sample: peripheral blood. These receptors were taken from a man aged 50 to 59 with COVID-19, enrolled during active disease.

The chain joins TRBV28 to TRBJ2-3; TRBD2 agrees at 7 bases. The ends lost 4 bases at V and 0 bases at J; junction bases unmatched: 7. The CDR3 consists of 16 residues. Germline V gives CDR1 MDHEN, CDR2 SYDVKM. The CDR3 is CASSSLARVSTDTQYF. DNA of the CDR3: TGTGCCAGCAGTTCACTAGCGCGAGTTAGCACAGATACGCAGTATTTT.

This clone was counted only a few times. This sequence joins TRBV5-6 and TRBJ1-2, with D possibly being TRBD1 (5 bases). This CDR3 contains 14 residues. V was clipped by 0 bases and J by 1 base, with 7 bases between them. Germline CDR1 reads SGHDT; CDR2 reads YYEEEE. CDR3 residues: CASSLDRINYGYTF. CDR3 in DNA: TGTGCCAGCAGCTTGGACAGGATTAACTATGGCTACACCTTC.

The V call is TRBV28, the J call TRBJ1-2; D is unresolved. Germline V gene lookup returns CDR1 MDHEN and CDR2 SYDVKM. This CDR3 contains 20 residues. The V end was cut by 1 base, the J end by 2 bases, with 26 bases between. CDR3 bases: TGTGCCAGCAGTTTATCCCGGAGGCTCCCCCTCGGGCGGGTAAACTATGGCTACACCTTC. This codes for CASSLSRRLPLGRVNYGYTF.

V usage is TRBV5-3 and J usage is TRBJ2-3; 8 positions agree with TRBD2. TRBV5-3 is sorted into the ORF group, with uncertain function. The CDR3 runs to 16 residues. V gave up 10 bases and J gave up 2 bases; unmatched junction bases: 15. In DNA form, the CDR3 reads TGTGCCCACGCCCGGTTGGCGGGGGGCCACACAGATACGCAGTATTTT. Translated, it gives CAHARLAGGHTDTQYF.

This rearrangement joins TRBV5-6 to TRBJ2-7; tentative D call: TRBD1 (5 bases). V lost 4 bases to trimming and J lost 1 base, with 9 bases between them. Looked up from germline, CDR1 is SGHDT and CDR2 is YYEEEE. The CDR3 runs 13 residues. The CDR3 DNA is TGTGCCAGCAGCCCCGGACATTCCTACGAGCAGTACTTC. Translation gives CASSPGHSYEQYF.

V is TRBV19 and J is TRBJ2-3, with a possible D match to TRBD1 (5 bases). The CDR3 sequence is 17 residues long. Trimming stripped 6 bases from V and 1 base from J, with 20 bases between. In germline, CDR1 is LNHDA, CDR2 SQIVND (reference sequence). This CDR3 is CASSPLQGSPGTDTQYF. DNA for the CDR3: TGTGCCAGTAGCCCACTCCAGGGTTCCCCCGGCACAGATACGCAGTATTTT.

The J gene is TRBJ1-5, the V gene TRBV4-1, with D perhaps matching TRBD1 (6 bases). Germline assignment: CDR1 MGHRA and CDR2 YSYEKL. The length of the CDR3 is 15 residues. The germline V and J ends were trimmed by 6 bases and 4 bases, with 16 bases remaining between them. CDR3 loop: CASSKGTFENQPQHF. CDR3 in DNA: TGCGCCAGCAGTAAAGGGACATTTGAGAATCAGCCCCAGCATTTT.

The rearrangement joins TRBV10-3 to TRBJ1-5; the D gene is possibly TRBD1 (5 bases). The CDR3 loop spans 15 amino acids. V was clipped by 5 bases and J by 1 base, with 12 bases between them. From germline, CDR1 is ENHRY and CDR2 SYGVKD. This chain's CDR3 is CAISRTEGSNQPQHF. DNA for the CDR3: TGTGCCATCAGTCGGACGGAGGGGAGCAATCAGCCCCAGCATTTT.

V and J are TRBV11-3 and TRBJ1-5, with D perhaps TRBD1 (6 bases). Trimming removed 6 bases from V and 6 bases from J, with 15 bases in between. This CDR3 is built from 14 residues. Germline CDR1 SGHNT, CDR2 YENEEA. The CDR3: CASSIGGSGQPQHF. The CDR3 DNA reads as TGTGCCAGCAGTATAGGGGGATCAGGTCAGCCCCAGCATTTT. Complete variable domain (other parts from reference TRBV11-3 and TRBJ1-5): EAGVVQSPRYKIIEKKQPVAFWCNPISGHNTLYWYLQNLGQGPELLIRYENEEAVDDSQLPKDRFSAERLKGVDSTLKIQPAELGDSAVYLCASSIGGSGQPQHFGDGTRLSIL.

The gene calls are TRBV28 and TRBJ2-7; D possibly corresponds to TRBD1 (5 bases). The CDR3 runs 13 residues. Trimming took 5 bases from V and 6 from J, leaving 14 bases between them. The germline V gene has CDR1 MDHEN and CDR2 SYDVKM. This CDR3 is CASSRNQGGEQYF. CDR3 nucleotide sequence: TGTGCCAGCAGTAGAAACCAGGGCGGCGAGCAGTACTTC.

For the CDR3, the DNA is TGTGCCAGCAGCGACTGGCAAGGCTACACCTTC. This encodes CASSDWQGYTF. The V call is TRBV6-2 or TRBV6-3, the J call TRBJ1-2; D unclear. CDR1 and CDR2 (germline): MNHEY, SVGEGT. The CDR3 is made up of 11 amino acids. V shed 6 bases and J shed 8 bases, with 10 bases lying between them.

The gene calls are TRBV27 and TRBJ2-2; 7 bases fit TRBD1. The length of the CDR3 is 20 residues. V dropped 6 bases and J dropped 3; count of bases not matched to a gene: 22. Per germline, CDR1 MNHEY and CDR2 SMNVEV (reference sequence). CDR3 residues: CASRPTGIVGGVRDTGELFF. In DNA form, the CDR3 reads TGTGCCAGCAGACCGACAGGGATTGTCGGTGGGGTGAGAGACACCGGGGAGCTGTTTTTT.

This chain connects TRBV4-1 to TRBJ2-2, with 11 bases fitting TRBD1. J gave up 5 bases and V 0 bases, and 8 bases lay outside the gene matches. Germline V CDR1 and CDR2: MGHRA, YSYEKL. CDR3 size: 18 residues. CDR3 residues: CASSQEAGGTGGTGELFF. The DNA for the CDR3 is TGCGCCAGCAGCCAAGAGGCAGGAGGGACAGGGGGTACCGGGGAGCTGTTTTTT.

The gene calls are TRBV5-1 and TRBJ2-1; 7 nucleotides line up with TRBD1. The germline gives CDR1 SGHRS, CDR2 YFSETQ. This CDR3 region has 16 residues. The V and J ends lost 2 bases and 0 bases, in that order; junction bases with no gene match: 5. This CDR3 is CASSLEQGSSYNEQFF. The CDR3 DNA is TGCGCCAGCAGCTTAGAACAGGGGTCCTCCTACAATGAGCAGTTCTTC.

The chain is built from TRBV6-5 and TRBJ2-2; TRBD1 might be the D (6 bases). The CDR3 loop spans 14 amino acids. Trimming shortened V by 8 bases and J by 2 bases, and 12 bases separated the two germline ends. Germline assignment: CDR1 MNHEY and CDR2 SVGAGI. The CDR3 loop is CASLLGQNTGELFF. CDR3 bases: TGTGCCAGCCTATTGGGACAAAACACCGGGGAGCTGTTTTTT.

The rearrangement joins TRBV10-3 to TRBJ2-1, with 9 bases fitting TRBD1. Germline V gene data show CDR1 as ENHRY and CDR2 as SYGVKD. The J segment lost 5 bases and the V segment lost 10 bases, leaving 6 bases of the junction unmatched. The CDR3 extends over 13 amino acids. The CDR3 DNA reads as TGTGCCACTACAGGGGGCGCGAACAATGAGCAGTTCTTC. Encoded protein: CATTGGANNEQFF.

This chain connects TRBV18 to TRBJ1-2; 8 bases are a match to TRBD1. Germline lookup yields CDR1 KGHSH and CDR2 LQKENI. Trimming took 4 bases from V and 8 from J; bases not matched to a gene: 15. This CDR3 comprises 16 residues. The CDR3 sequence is CASSQRPGQADLGYTF. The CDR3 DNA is TGTGCCAGCTCACAACGGCCGGGACAGGCGGATTTAGGCTACACCTTC.

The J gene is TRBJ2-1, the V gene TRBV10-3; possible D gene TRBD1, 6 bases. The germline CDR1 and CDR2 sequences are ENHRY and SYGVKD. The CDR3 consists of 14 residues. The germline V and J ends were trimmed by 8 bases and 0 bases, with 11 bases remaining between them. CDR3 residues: CAIRGRGSYNEQFF. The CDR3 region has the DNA TGTGCCATCCGAGGCAGGGGCTCCTACAATGAGCAGTTCTTC.

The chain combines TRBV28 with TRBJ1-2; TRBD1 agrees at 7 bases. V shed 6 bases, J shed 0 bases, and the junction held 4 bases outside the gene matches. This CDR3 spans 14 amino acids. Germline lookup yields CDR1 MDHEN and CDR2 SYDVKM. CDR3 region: CASRRQGSNYGYTF. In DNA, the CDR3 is TGTGCCAGCAGAAGACAGGGTTCTAACTATGGCTACACCTTC.

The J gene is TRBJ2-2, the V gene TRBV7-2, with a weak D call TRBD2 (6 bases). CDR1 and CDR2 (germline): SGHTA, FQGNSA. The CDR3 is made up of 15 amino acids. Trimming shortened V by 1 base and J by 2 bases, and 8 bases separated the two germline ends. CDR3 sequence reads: CASSLVGLNTGELFF. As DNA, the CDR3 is TGTGCCAGCAGCTTAGTGGGACTTAACACCGGGGAGCTGTTTTTT.

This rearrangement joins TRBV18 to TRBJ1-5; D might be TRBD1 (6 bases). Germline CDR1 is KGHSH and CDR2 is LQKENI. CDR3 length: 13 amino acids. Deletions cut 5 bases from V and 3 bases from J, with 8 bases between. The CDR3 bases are TGTGCCAGCTCAGGGACACCCAATCAGCCCCAGCATTTT. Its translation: CASSGTPNQPQHF.

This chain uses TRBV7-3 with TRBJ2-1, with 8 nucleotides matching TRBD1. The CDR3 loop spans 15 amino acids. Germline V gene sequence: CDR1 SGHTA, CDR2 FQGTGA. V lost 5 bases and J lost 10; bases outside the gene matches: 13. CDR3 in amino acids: CASSQGSGTGFEQFF. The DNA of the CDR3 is TGTGCCAGCAGCCAGGGCTCCGGGACAGGTTTCGAGCAGTTCTTC.